This T cell receptor (beta chain) was found in a study of Graves' ophthalmopathy and Graves' hyperthyroidism. This clonotype was recorded at least ten times. The antigen remains undetermined. CDR3 regions of TCR beta were amplified from RNA transcripts. HTBI primers served in a first-round RT-PCR, which a second-round multiplex PCR followed. TCRdb re-analysed the multiplex PCR reads in MiXCR, keeping a single row per CDR3 protein. Of 150,000 or so distinct CDR3 sequences listed, around two fifths were seen once; the top ten hold 7.5% to 10%. Moderate-to-severe activity, with CAS ≥3, NOSPECS ≥4 and duration under 3 months, characterized the donors with ophthalmopathy. Certain patients were not enrolled. These were patients with other autoimmune diseases, uncontrolled infections, pregnancy or lactation. Fresh peripheral blood (more than 9 ml) yielded the PBMCs. Whole-study findings and limits: Its predictions of ophthalmopathy progression gave the model over 65% sensitivity and about 72% specificity.

This CDR3 spans 15 amino acids. V lost 5 bases to trimming and J lost 3 bases, with 13 bases between them. The germline V gene encodes CDR1 KGHDR and CDR2 SFDVKD. V and J are TRBV24-1 and TRBJ1-5; TRBD1 is a possible D gene (6 bases). The sample was peripheral blood. This TCR was recovered from a man aged 25-45 years with Graves' ophthalmopathy. This CDR3 is CATSVRGIFNQPQHF. The CDR3, as DNA: TGTGCCACCAGTGTAAGGGGGATTTTCAATCAGCCCCAGCATTTT.